A single sample gave rise to the 30 T cell receptor beta chains below, sequenced in a study of identifying expanded T cells in peripheral blood. TCRdb's copy holds only in-frame clones and misses some; the assay was immunoSEQ multiplex PCR. The sample has about 130,000 clones; 75% to 90% are singletons. Sequencing used blood. These receptors came from a person aged 18-70 years in good health.

The chain couples TRBV11-2 to TRBJ2-7, with D hard to call. The CDR3 is 13 amino acids. Germline CDR1 and CDR2: SGHAT and FQNNGV. Trimming left V 0 bases short and J 3 bases short, with 6 bases between. The CDR3 loop is CASSLEGSYEQYF. In nucleotides, the CDR3 is TGTGCCAGCAGCTTAGAGGGCAGCTACGAGCAGTACTTC.

The V and J genes are TRBV18 and TRBJ2-3; 8 bases fit TRBD2. V lost 3 bases and J lost 4; bases outside the gene matches: 9. The CDR3 consists of 16 residues. The germline gives CDR1 KGHSH, CDR2 LQKENI. The CDR3 protein is CASSPNAGGSADTQYF. CDR3 sequence (DNA): TGTGCCAGCTCACCTAACGCGGGGGGTTCCGCAGATACGCAGTATTTT.

This chain uses TRBV9 with TRBJ2-7; D unresolved. The DNA end favors TRBJ2-1, so the J call may be wrong. This CDR3 has 16 residues. Looked up from germline, CDR1 is SGDLS and CDR2 is YYNGEE. In DNA, the CDR3 is TGTGCCAGCAGCGTAAGGGCGGCGACACCCTACAATGAGCAGTTCTTC. Residues: CASSVRAATPYNEQFF.

The chain combines TRBV18 with TRBJ2-5; 10 bases map to TRBD2. The J segment lost 5 bases and the V segment lost 0 bases, leaving 6 bases of the junction unmatched. The germline gives CDR1 KGHSH, CDR2 LQKENI. This CDR3 region has 16 residues. CDR3 loop: CASSPPSSGGLETQYF. CDR3 DNA sequence: TGTGCCAGCTCACCACCGTCTAGCGGGGGTTTGGAGACCCAGTACTTC.

The chain has TRBV18 and TRBJ1-2; 8 bases map to TRBD1. This CDR3 spans 15 amino acids. Germline-derived CDR1 and CDR2 are KGHSH and LQKENI. The V segment lost 1 base and the J segment 6 bases; nucleotides outside the gene matches: 7. The DNA of the CDR3 is TGTGCCAGCTCACCACGCCTCACAGGGGGGAATGGCTACACCTTC. Translating gives CASSPRLTGGNGYTF.

This sequence joins TRBV11-3 and TRBJ2-3; possibly TRBD1 or TRBD2 for D (5 bases each). The CDR3 has 15 amino acids. Germline values: CDR1 SGHNT, CDR2 YENEEA. Deletions cut 5 bases from V and 3 bases from J, with 15 bases between. The CDR3 bases are TGTGCCAGCAGCCCCGGGACGGGGAATACAGATACGCAGTATTTT. Protein: CASSPGTGNTDTQYF.

The V and J genes are TRBV15 and TRBJ1-1; D gene uncertain. Looked up from germline, CDR1 is LNHNV and CDR2 is YYDKDF (reference sequence). The length of the CDR3 is 13 residues. The V gene lost 3 bases and the J gene lost 4 bases, with 9 bases spanning the gap. Written as DNA, the CDR3 is TGTGCCACCAGCAGGGCCTGGGGCACTGAAGCTTTCTTT. Its translation is CATSRAWGTEAFF.

This clone was counted a few times. CDR3 in DNA: TGTGCCAGCAGTGAAGCGGGAGTGACAGGCGAGCAGTACTTC. As protein: CASSEAGVTGEQYF. The chain couples TRBV2 to TRBJ2-7; a possible D gene is TRBD1 (6 bases). Trimming left V 0 bases short and J 6 bases short, with 12 bases between. The CDR3 covers 14 residues. Germline-derived CDR1 and CDR2 are SNHLY and FYNNEI.

Turning to this clone: The same CDR3 can be traced to other DNA sequences in this sample. V is TRBV7-3 and J is TRBJ2-1; no firm D call. This CDR3 spans 12 amino acids. Per germline, CDR1 SGHTA and CDR2 FQGTGA. The V and J ends lost 5 bases and 6 bases respectively, with 8 bases between them. CDR3 protein: CASSPTGNEQFF. CDR3 nucleotide sequence: TGTGCCAGCAGCCCAACTGGCAATGAGCAGTTCTTC. Full variable domain (rest looked up from reference TRBV7-3 and TRBJ2-1): GAGVSQTPSNKVTEKGKYVELRCDPISGHTALYWYRQSLGQGPEFLIYFQGTGAADDSGLPNDRFFAVRPEGSVSTLKIQRTERGDSAVYLCASSPTGNEQFFGPGTRLTVL.

The chain carries TRBV5-8 and TRBJ1-2; perhaps TRBD1 as D (6 bases). V was shortened by 4 bases and J by 1 base, with 14 bases between the two germline ends. CDR1 SGHTS and CDR2 YDEGEE come from the germline V gene. CDR3 length: 15 amino acids. In nucleotides, the CDR3 is TGTGCCAGCAGCCCTTTGGACAGTTTTAACTATGGCTACACCTTC. Translating it yields CASSPLDSFNYGYTF.

V usage is TRBV28 and J usage is TRBJ2-2, with D possibly TRBD2 on 5 matching bases. The CDR3 is 17 amino acids. Germline V gene sequence: CDR1 MDHEN, CDR2 SYDVKM. The V end lost 2 bases, the J end lost 2 bases, and 15 bases lay between the germline ends. The CDR3 region is CASSLKFGLANTGELFF. For the CDR3, the DNA is TGTGCCAGCAGTTTAAAGTTCGGGCTAGCCAACACCGGGGAGCTGTTTTTT.

This sequence joins TRBV5-6 and TRBJ2-1; tentative D call: TRBD2 (5 bases). Germline CDR1 reads SGHDT; CDR2 reads YYEEEE. CDR3 length: 14 amino acids. Trimming took 0 bases from V and 6 from J, leaving 10 bases between them. The CDR3 DNA is TGTGCCAGCAGCTTGGTTTCGGGGTTCAATGAGCAGTTCTTC. This translates into CASSLVSGFNEQFF.

The chain recombines TRBV5-6 with TRBJ1-1; D gene ambiguous. Germline V gene data show CDR1 as SGHDT and CDR2 as YYEEEE. V was cut by 2 bases and J by 1 base, with 9 bases left in between. The CDR3 runs 14 residues. CDR3 DNA sequence: TGTGCCAGCAGCTTAATACGGAGGAACACTGAAGCTTTCTTT. This gives the protein CASSLIRRNTEAFF.

V gene TRBV6-5 combines with J gene TRBJ1-1, with a weak D call TRBD1 (5 bases). CDR1 and CDR2 (germline): MNHEY, SVGAGI. Trimming removed 0 bases at V and 4 bases at J, with 12 bases between. This CDR3 contains 15 residues. CDR3 sequence: CASSYSGGGSTEAFF. CDR3 coding DNA: TGTGCCAGCAGTTACTCCGGGGGGGGGAGCACTGAAGCTTTCTTT.

The rearrangement links TRBV4-1 to TRBJ1-3; D is possibly TRBD1 (5 bases). Germline V gene sequence: CDR1 MGHRA, CDR2 YSYEKL. V shed 4 bases and J shed 1 base, with 14 bases lying between them. CDR3 length: 16 amino acids. This chain's CDR3 is CASSRPGRISGNTIYF. The CDR3 bases are TGCGCCAGCAGCCGGCCGGGACGGATATCTGGAAACACCATATATTTT.

The genes are TRBV9 and TRBJ2-7; D remains unclear. The CDR3 has 12 residues. Germline-derived CDR1 and CDR2 are SGDLS and YYNGEE. V lost 4 bases, J lost 2 bases, and 7 bases lay in between. The CDR3 region is CASSTRPYEQYF. DNA for the CDR3: TGTGCCAGCAGCACTCGACCCTACGAGCAGTACTTC.

This chain uses TRBV7-3 with TRBJ1-1, with D possibly matching TRBD1 (5 bases). The V gene lost 3 bases and the J gene lost 5 bases, with 10 bases spanning the gap. The CDR3 spans 13 residues. Germline loops: CDR1 SGHTA, CDR2 FQGTGA. Here the CDR3 reads CASSFGAGTEAFF. The DNA of the CDR3 is TGTGCCAGCAGCTTCGGGGCAGGAACTGAAGCTTTCTTT. The full variable domain, completed using reference TRBV7-3 and TRBJ1-1, is GAGVSQTPSNKVTEKGKYVELRCDPISGHTALYWYRQSLGQGPEFLIYFQGTGAADDSGLPNDRFFAVRPEGSVSTLKIQRTERGDSAVYLCASSFGAGTEAFFGQGTRLTVV.

The gene calls are TRBV10-3 and TRBJ2-1, with D tentatively TRBD2 (7 bases). With 3 bases removed from V and 9 bases from J, the gap between germline ends came to 21 bases. Germline V lookup: CDR1 ENHRY, CDR2 SYGVKD. This CDR3 region has 16 residues. CDR3 sequence reads: CAISDWGGIQDGEQFF. CDR3 DNA: TGTGCCATCAGTGACTGGGGGGGCATTCAAGACGGTGAGCAGTTCTTC.

The chain couples TRBV2 to TRBJ1-1; D call uncertain. Germline V lookup: CDR1 SNHLY, CDR2 FYNNEI. This CDR3 is built from 14 residues. V dropped 4 bases and J dropped 7 bases, with 16 bases sitting between them. The CDR3 DNA is TGTGCCAGCAGTGGAGGGAGGCTTGTTGTTGAAGCTTTCTTT. Translating gives CASSGGRLVVEAFF.

The chain joins TRBV7-3 to TRBJ1-2; weak D call: TRBD1 (5 bases). Per the germline V gene, CDR1 is SGHTA and CDR2 is FQGTGA. The V end lost 4 bases, the J end lost 6 bases, and 15 bases lay between the germline ends. This CDR3 is built from 14 residues. The CDR3 nucleotides are TGTGCCAGCAGCTCAGCCGGGGACGTGGATGGCTACACCTTC. As protein: CASSSAGDVDGYTF.

The V gene is TRBV14, the J gene TRBJ2-7; TRBD2 is a possible D gene (5 bases). The CDR3 consists of 15 residues. Germline CDR1 reads SGHDN; CDR2 reads FVKESK. Trimming removed 2 bases at V and 3 bases at J, with 14 bases between. CDR3 residues: CASSQPQGSVYEQYF. CDR3 nucleotides: TGTGCCAGCAGCCAACCTCAAGGTAGCGTCTACGAGCAGTACTTC.

CDR3 region: CASSRAGSYNEQFF. In DNA, the CDR3 is TGTGCCAGCAGCCGCGCCGGGAGCTACAATGAGCAGTTCTTC. The chain recombines TRBV5-4 with TRBJ2-1, with a tentative D call TRBD2 (6 bases). Trimming pared 4 bases from V and 3 bases from J, leaving 11 bases between. Germline V gene sequence: CDR1 SGHNT, CDR2 YYREEE (reference sequence). This CDR3 spans 14 amino acids.

The gene calls are TRBV19 and TRBJ2-1, with TRBD1 identical over 8 bases. J was trimmed by 8 bases and V by 5 bases; bases with no gene match: 11. CDR3 length: 15 amino acids. Per the germline V gene, CDR1 is LNHDA and CDR2 is SQIVND (reference sequence). In nucleotides, the CDR3 is TGTGCCAGTAGTCACCCGGGCAGGGGGCTCTATGAGCAGTTCTTC. Its protein product is CASSHPGRGLYEQFF. Looking up the rest from reference TRBV19 and TRBJ2-1 gives the full variable domain: DGGITQSPKYLFRKEGQNVTLSCEQNLNHDAMYWYRQDPGQGLRLIYYSQIVNDFQKGDIAEGYSVSREKKESFPLTVTSAQKNPTAFYLCASSHPGRGLYEQFFGPGTRLTVL.

This clone has just a few counts. The V gene is TRBV12-5, the J gene TRBJ2-3; the D gene is possibly TRBD1 (6 bases). Between the trimmed V and J ends, which lost 7 bases and 0 bases, there was a span of 17 bases. The CDR3 has 16 residues. Looked up from germline, CDR1 is LGHNT and CDR2 is FRNRAP. CDR3 protein: CASANTPGASTDTQYF. In DNA form, the CDR3 reads TGTGCTAGTGCCAATACTCCAGGGGCAAGCACAGATACGCAGTATTTT.

A single count supports this clone. V gene TRBV7-2 combines with J gene TRBJ2-5; D may match TRBD1 or TRBD2 (6 bases each). This CDR3 spans 15 amino acids. The germline V gene has CDR1 SGHTA and CDR2 FQGNSA. Trimming left V 5 bases short and J 5 bases short, with 18 bases between. CDR3 sequence (DNA): TGTGCCAGCAGCCCCGCCTTAACAGGGAGGGAGACCCAGTACTTC. Amino acids: CASSPALTGRETQYF.

V usage is TRBV25-1 and J usage is TRBJ1-2; weak D call: TRBD1 (5 bases). Trimming shortened V by 3 bases and J by 1 base, and 12 bases separated the two germline ends. Germline lookup yields CDR1 MGHDK and CDR2 SYGVNS. This CDR3 is built from 15 residues. The CDR3 loop reads CASSDPGGINYGYTF. The DNA for the CDR3 is TGTGCCAGCAGTGACCCGGGGGGTATTAACTATGGCTACACCTTC.

The chain's CDR3 is CASSEPGQNYGYTF. Written as DNA, the CDR3 is TGTGCCAGCAGCGAACCGGGACAAAACTATGGCTACACCTTC. The J gene is TRBJ1-2, the V gene TRBV7-9, with D tentatively TRBD1 (6 bases). The germline V gene has CDR1 SEHNR and CDR2 FQNEAQ (reference sequence). Trimming pared 5 bases from V and 2 bases from J, leaving 12 bases between. The CDR3 length is 14 residues.

The chain is built from TRBV9 and TRBJ1-2, with a weak D call TRBD1 (5 bases). V was cut by 4 bases and J by 6 bases, with 22 bases left in between. Germline assignment: CDR1 SGDLS and CDR2 YYNGEE. There are 16 residues in the CDR3. Here the CDR3 DNA reads TGTGCCAGCAGCCCTTTACAGGATAACTCTTATCATGGCTACACCTTC. Its translation is CASSPLQDNSYHGYTF.

The chain couples TRBV5-1 to TRBJ2-3, with 13 bases aligning to TRBD2. CDR3 length: 18 amino acids. The germline V gene has CDR1 SGHRS and CDR2 YFSETQ. V lost 3 bases, J lost 2 bases, and 9 bases stayed unmatched. The CDR3 DNA follows: TGCGCCAGCAGCTCGGGACTAGCGGGGACATCTCACACAGATACGCAGTATTTT. As protein: CASSSGLAGTSHTDTQYF.

This clone is a singleton in its sample. The chain is built from TRBV30 and TRBJ2-5, with D uncertain. V was pared by 0 bases and J by 2 bases, with 7 bases between. This CDR3 region has 13 residues. Germline CDR1 and CDR2: GTSNPN and SVGIG (reference sequence). DNA for the CDR3: TGTGCCTGGAGTGTACAGCAACAAGAGACCCAGTACTTC. This translates into CAWSVQQQETQYF. The full variable domain, in which reference TRBV30 and TRBJ2-5 provide the parts outside the CDR3, is SQTIHQWPATLVQPVGSPLSLECTVEGTSNPNLYWYRQAAGRGLQLLFYSVGIGQISSEVPQNLSASRPQDRQFILSSKKLLLSDSGFYLCAWSVQQQETQYFGPGTRLLVL.